This T cell receptor (beta chain) was observed in a study of blood T cell repertoires in COVID-19. In the study overall: Sample material is recorded as cDNA or gDNA derived from T cells, B-cell-depleted T cells, or PBMCs.

Data came from immunoSEQ multiplex PCR; TCRdb stores just in-frame clones and leaves some out. The sample includes about 380,000 clones, over 75% of them seen just once. Germline CDR1 and CDR2: LNHDA and SQIVND (reference sequence). The trim removed 5 bases at V and 4 bases at J, leaving 5 bases unmatched. The CDR3 contains 15 residues. Sequenced: PBMCs or T cells enriched from blood (not recorded which). This receptor was identified in a man under 40 who had recovered from COVID-19. The genes are TRBV19 and TRBJ1-4; 9 bases fit TRBD1. The CDR3 region is CASSVGQGGNEKLFF. In nucleotides, the CDR3 is TGTGCCAGTAGTGTGGGACAGGGAGGTAATGAAAAACTGTTTTTT.